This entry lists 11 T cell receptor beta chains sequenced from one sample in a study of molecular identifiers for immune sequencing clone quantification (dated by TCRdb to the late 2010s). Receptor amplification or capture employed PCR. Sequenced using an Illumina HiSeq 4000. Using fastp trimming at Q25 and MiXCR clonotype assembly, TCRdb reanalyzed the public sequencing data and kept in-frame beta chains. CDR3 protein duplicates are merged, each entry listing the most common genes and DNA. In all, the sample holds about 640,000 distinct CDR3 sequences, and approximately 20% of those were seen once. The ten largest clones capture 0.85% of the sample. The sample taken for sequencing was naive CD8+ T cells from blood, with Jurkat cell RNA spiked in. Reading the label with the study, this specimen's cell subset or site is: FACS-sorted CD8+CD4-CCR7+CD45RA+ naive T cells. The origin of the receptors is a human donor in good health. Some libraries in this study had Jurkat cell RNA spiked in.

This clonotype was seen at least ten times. The CDR3 DNA reads TGTGCCAGCAGCTTATTGCCCGCAGGGAACAATGAGCAGTTCTTC. It yields the protein CASSLLPAGNNEQFF. The J gene is TRBJ2-1, the V gene TRBV11-2; possible D gene TRBD1, 5 bases. Germline V gives CDR1 SGHAT, CDR2 FQNNGV. V was trimmed by 2 bases and J by 5 bases, leaving 13 bases between them. The CDR3 loop spans 15 amino acids.

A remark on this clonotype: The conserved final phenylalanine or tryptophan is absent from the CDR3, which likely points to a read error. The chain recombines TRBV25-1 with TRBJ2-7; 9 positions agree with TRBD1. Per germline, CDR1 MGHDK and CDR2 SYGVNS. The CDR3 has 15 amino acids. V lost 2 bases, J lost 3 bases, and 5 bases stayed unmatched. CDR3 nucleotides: TGTGCCAGCAGTGAAGGACAGGGGCACCTCTACGAGCAGTACCTC. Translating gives CASSEGQGHLYEQYL.

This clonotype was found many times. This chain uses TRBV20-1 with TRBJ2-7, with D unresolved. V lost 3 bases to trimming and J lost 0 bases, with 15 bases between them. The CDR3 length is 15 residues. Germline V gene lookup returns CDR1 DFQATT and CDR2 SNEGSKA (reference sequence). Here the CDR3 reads CSARFLGQSSYEQYF. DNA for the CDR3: TGCAGTGCTAGGTTTTTGGGCCAGAGCTCCTACGAGCAGTACTTC.

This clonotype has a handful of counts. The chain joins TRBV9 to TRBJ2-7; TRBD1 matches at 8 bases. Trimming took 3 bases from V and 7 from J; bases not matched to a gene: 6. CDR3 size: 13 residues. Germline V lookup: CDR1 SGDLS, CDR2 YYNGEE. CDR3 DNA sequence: TGTGCCAGCAGCGCGAGACAGGGGAGAGAGCAGTACTTC. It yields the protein CASSARQGREQYF.

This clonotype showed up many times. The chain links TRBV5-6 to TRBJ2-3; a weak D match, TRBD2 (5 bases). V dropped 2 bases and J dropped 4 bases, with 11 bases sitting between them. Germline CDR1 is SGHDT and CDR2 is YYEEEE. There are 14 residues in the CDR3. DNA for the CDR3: TGTGCCAGCAGCTTTGCTAGCCAGGCAGATACGCAGTATTTT. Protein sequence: CASSFASQADTQYF.

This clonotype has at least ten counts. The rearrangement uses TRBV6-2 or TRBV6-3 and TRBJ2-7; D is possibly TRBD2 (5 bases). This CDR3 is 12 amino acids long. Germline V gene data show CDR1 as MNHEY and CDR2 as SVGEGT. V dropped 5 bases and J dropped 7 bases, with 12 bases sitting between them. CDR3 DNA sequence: TGTGCCAGCAGTAAGGGAGATTTGGAGCAGTACTTC. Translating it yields CASSKGDLEQYF.

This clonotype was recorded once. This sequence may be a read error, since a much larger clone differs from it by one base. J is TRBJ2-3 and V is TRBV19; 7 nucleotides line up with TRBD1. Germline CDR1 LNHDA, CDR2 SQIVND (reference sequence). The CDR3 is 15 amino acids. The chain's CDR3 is CASRVLGQITGTQYF. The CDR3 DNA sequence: TGTGCCAGTAGAGTCCTGGGACAGATCACAGGTACGCAGTATTTT.

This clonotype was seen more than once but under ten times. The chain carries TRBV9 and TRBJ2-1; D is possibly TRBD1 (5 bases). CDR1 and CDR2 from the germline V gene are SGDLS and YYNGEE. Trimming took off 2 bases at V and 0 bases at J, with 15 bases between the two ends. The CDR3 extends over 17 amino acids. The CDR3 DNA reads TGTGCCAGCAGCGTGGGGCCCGGTCAGTCCTCCTACAATGAGCAGTTCTTC. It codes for CASSVGPGQSSYNEQFF.

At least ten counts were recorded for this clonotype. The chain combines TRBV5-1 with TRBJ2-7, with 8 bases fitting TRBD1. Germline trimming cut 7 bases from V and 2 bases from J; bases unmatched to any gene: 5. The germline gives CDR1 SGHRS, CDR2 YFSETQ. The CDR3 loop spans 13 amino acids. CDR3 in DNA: TGCGCCAGCCAGGGGGACAGGACCTACGAGCAGTACTTC. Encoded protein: CASQGDRTYEQYF.

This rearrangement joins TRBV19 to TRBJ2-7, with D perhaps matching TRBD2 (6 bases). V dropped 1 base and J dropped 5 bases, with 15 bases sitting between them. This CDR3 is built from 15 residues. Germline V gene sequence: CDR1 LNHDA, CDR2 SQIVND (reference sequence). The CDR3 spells CASSIVFSGVHEQYF. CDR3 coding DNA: TGTGCCAGTAGTATAGTTTTTTCGGGGGTGCACGAGCAGTACTTC.

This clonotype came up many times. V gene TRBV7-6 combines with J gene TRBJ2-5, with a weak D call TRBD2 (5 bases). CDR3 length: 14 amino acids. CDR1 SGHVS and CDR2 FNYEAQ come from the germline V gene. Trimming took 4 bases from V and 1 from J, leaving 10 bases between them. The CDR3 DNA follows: TGTGCCAGCAGCTCGGGGTATGGCCAAGAGACCCAGTACTTC. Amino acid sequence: CASSSGYGQETQYF.